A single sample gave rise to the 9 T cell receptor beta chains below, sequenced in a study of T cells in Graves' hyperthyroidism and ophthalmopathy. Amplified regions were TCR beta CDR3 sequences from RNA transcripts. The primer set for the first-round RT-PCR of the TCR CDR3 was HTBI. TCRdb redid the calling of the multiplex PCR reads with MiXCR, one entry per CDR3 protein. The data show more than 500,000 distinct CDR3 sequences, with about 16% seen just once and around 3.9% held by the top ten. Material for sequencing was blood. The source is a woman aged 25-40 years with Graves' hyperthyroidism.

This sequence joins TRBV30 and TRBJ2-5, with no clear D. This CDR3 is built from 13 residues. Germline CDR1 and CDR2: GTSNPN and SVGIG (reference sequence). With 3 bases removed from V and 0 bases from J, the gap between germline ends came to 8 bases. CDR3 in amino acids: CAWSGDYQETQYF. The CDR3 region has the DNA TGTGCCTGGAGCGGAGACTACCAAGAGACCCAGTACTTC.

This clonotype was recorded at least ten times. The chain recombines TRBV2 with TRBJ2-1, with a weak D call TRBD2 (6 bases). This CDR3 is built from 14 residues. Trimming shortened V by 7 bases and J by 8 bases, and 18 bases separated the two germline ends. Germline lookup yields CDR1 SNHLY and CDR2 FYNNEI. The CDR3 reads CASNPYAGFHEQFF. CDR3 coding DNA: TGTGCCAGCAACCCCTATGCGGGGTTCCATGAGCAGTTCTTC.

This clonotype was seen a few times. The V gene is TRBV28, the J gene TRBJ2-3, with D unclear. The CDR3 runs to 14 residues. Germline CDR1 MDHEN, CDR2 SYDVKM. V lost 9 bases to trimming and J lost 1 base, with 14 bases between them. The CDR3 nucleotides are TGTGCCAGTACTGGGTCGATAGGCACAGATACGCAGTATTTT. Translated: CASTGSIGTDTQYF.

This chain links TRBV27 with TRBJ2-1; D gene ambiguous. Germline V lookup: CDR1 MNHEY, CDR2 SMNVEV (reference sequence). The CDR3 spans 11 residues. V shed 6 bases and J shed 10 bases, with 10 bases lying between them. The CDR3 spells CASSNLIEQFF. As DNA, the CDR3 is TGTGCCAGCAGCAACCTCATCGAGCAGTTCTTC.

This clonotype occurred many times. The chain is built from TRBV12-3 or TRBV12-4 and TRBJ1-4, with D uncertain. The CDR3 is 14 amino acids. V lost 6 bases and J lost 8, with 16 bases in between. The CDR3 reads CASSGQSGGEKLFF. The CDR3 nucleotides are TGTGCCAGCAGCGGGCAGTCGGGCGGCGAAAAACTGTTTTTT.

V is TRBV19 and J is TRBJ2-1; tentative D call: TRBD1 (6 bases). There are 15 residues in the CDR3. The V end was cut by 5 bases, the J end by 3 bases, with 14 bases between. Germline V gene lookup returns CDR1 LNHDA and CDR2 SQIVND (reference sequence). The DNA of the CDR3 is TGTGCCAGTAGTCTTCGGCAGGGGCTCTACAATGAGCAGTTCTTC. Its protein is CASSLRQGLYNEQFF. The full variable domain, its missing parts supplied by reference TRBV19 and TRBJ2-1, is DGGITQSPKYLFRKEGQNVTLSCEQNLNHDAMYWYRQDPGQGLRLIYYSQIVNDFQKGDIAEGYSVSREKKESFPLTVTSAQKNPTAFYLCASSLRQGLYNEQFFGPGTRLTVL.

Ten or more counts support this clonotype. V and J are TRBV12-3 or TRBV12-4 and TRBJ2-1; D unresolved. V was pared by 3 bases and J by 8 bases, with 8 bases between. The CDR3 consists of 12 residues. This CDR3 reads CASSLVGDEQFF. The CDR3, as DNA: TGTGCCAGCAGTTTGGTGGGTGATGAGCAGTTCTTC.

The CDR3 DNA reads TGTGCCTGGAGAAGGGACAGGGGGTACGAGCAGTACTTC. Translation gives CAWRRDRGYEQYF. V and J are TRBV30 and TRBJ2-7; 11 nucleotides agree with TRBD1. V dropped 3 bases and J dropped 4; count of bases not matched to a gene: 2. The V gene's germline CDR1 is GTSNPN and CDR2 SVGIG (reference sequence). There are 13 residues in the CDR3.

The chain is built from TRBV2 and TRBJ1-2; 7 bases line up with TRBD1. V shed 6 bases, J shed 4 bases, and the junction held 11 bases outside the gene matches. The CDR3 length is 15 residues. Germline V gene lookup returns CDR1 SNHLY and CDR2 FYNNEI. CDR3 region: CASSNNRGMVYGYTF. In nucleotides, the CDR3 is TGTGCCAGCAGCAACAACAGGGGAATGGTCTATGGCTACACCTTC.